Listed below are T cell receptor beta chains from one sample, sequenced in a study of Ad26.COV2.S vaccination and SARS-CoV-2 variants. Sequenced by immunoSEQ multiplex PCR; TCRdb stores in-frame clones only, minus some. The sample carries some 340,000 clones, roughly 84% recorded once. The sample was peripheral blood, taken in a trial of Ad26.COV2.S vaccine versus placebo. These receptors all come from a person aged 18-60 years who received the Ad26.COV2.S COVID-19 vaccine or a placebo. Both conserved end residues are part of each CDR3. D genes are given only for firm matches. The size entry is marked missing in some rows and otherwise reads once, few, many or a size class.

j_call,cdr3_length,d_call,clone_size,v_call,cdr3_aa,cdr3_nt
TRBJ1-1,17,TRBD1,.,TRBV6-2/TRBV6-3,CASSFRPRLGTGDEAFF,TGTGCCAGCAGTTTCCGCCCGCGACTTGGGACAGGGGATGAAGCTTTCTTT
TRBJ1-1,11,.,.,TRBV2,CASSTHREAFF,TGTGCCAGCAGTACCCACAGGGAAGCTTTCTTT
TRBJ2-2,11,.,.,TRBV24-1,CATSDSSTLFF,TGTGCCACCAGTGATAGTAGTACGCTGTTTTTT
TRBJ2-6,14,.,.,TRBV7-2,CASSVDSGANVLTF,TGTGCCAGCTCTGTCGACTCTGGGGCCAACGTCCTGACTTTC
TRBJ2-3,16,.,.,TRBV5-1,CASSLGTSLDTDTQYF,TGCGCCAGCAGCCTCGGGACTTCCCTCGACACAGATACGCAGTATTTT
TRBJ2-5,13,.,.,TRBV11-3,CASSQQPQETQYF,TGTGCCAGCAGCCAGCAGCCCCAAGAGACCCAGTACTTC
TRBJ1-6,12,.,.,TRBV12-5,CASGLVLSPLHF,TGTGCTAGTGGTTTGGTACTCTCACCCCTCCACTTT
TRBJ2-2,14,.,few,TRBV24-1,CATSGSANTGELFF,TGTGCCACCAGTGGCAGCGCGAACACCGGGGAGCTGTTTTTT
TRBJ2-2,15,.,few,TRBV5-4,CASSGGTEKTGELFF,TGTGCCAGCAGCGGTGGGACCGAGAAAACCGGGGAGCTGTTTTTT
TRBJ2-1,13,.,.,TRBV19,CASSIGNGDEQFF,TGTGCCAGTAGTATAGGAAACGGAGATGAGCAGTTCTTC
TRBJ1-1,14,TRBD1,.,TRBV5-1,CASRNRGSNTEAFF,TGCGCCAGTAGAAACAGGGGCTCCAACACTGAAGCTTTCTTT
TRBJ1-6,14,.,once,TRBV19,CASSLGYFDSPLHF,TGTGCCAGTAGCCTAGGGTACTTCGATTCACCCCTCCACTTT
TRBJ2-3,17,.,.,TRBV19,CASSISKGQLITDTQYF,TGTGCCAGTAGTATCTCTAAGGGACAACTAATCACAGATACGCAGTATTTT
TRBJ1-2,16,.,.,TRBV1,CTSLELNRQANYGYTF,TGCACCAGTCTCGAACTAAACCGACAAGCTAACTATGGCTACACCTTC
TRBJ1-2,15,.,.,TRBV6-5,CASRRDGLNNYGYTF,TGTGCCAGCAGGCGGGACGGATTAAATAACTATGGCTACACCTTC
TRBJ1-2,13,.,.,TRBV5-8,CASSLGTDYGYTF,TGTGCCAGCAGCTTGGGGACAGACTATGGCTACACCTTC
TRBJ2-1,15,.,once,TRBV11-2,CASKPPGSRYNEQFF,TGTGCCAGCAAGCCCCCAGGGTCACGATACAATGAGCAGTTCTTC
TRBJ1-3,14,.,.,TRBV6-6,CASSYGGNGNTIYF,TGTGCCAGCAGTTACGGGGGGAACGGAAACACCATATATTTT
TRBJ2-7,15,TRBD1,.,TRBV5-6,CASSGPGQGKYEQYF,TGTGCCAGCAGCGGGCCCGGACAGGGGAAGTACGAGCAGTACTTC
TRBJ1-6,13,.,.,TRBV2,CASTDTYNSPLHF,TGTGCCAGCACGGATACCTATAATTCACCCCTCCACTTT
TRBJ1-6,16,.,many,TRBV7-9,CASSPEGGYRNSPLHF,TGTGCCAGCAGCCCCGAGGGGGGTTATAGGAATTCACCCCTCCACTTT
TRBJ1-4,16,TRBD1,.,TRBV19,CATSPNRGRDDEKLFF,TGTGCCACAAGCCCCAACAGGGGGCGCGACGACGAAAAACTGTTTTTT
TRBJ1-1,18,TRBD1,.,TRBV27,CASSRLGGFQGVDTEAFF,TGTGCCAGCAGTCGGTTGGGGGGGTTTCAGGGGGTAGACACTGAAGCTTTCTTT
TRBJ2-7,14,TRBD2,.,TRBV6-5,CASLRLTSGYEQYF,TGTGCCAGCCTCCGTTTGACTAGCGGCTACGAGCAGTACTTC
TRBJ1-2,14,.,once,TRBV10-3,CAISELGHGNGYTF,TGTGCCATCAGTGAACTCGGACATGGTAATGGCTACACCTTC
TRBJ1-4,13,.,.,TRBV19,CASSMGRNEKLFF,TGTGCCAGTAGTATGGGGCGCAATGAAAAACTGTTTTTT
TRBJ2-3,13,TRBD2,.,TRBV6-5,CASRSPGGDTQYF,TGTGCCAGCAGATCCCCGGGGGGAGATACGCAGTATTTT
TRBJ2-1,17,.,.,TRBV15,CATSRDSGESSYNEQFF,TGTGCCACCAGCAGAGATAGTGGAGAGAGCTCCTACAATGAGCAGTTCTTC
TRBJ2-1,14,TRBD1,.,TRBV19,CASSIGTAYNEQFF,TGTGCCAGTAGTATCGGGACAGCCTACAATGAGCAGTTCTTC
TRBJ2-3,15,TRBD2,.,TRBV6-5,CASSYGRGGTDTQYF,TGTGCCAGCAGTTATGGGCGGGGGGGCACAGATACGCAGTATTTT
TRBJ2-5,14,.,.,TRBV19,CASSMRPTGETQYF,TGTGCCAGTAGTATGCGTCCAACGGGGGAGACCCAGTACTTC
TRBJ2-3,16,.,.,TRBV7-2,CASSYRWGGGTDTQYF,TGTGCCAGCAGCTACCGCTGGGGGGGCGGGACAGATACGCAGTATTTT
TRBJ1-2,14,.,few,TRBV6-6,CASSYLQDNYGYTF,TGTGCCAGCAGTTACCTACAGGATAACTATGGCTACACCTTC
TRBJ2-7,17,.,.,TRBV21-1,CASSKKRRLIPHYEQYF,TGTGCCAGCAGCAAAAAACGGAGACTAATCCCCCACTACGAGCAGTACTTC
TRBJ1-2,16,.,.,TRBV7-3,CASSLDGRGANYGYTF,TGTGCCAGCAGCTTAGACGGGAGGGGCGCGAACTATGGCTACACCTTC
TRBJ1-1,13,.,once,TRBV19,CASREYSLYEAFF,TGTGCCAGTAGGGAGTACTCCCTCTATGAAGCTTTCTTT
TRBJ1-2,13,.,.,TRBV27,CASSNRQFYGYTF,TGTGCCAGCAGCAACCGACAGTTCTATGGCTACACCTTC
TRBJ2-7,16,.,.,TRBV27,CASSNRPSRAAYEQYF,TGTGCCAGCAGTAACCGACCAAGCCGGGCGGCCTACGAGCAGTACTTC
TRBJ2-1,16,TRBD1,.,TRBV5-1,CASSLGTGDSYNEQFF,TGCGCCAGCAGCCTTGGGACAGGGGATTCCTACAATGAGCAGTTCTTC
TRBJ1-5,17,.,.,TRBV3-1/TRBV3-2,CASSQGVQGRGNQPQHF,TGTGCCAGCAGCCAAGGGGTCCAGGGGCGGGGCAATCAGCCCCAGCATTTT
TRBJ1-4,17,TRBD1,.,TRBV5-1,CASSSLEGTGGSEKLFF,TGCGCCAGCAGCTCTCTCGAAGGGACAGGGGGGAGTGAAAAACTGTTTTTT
TRBJ1-1,13,.,.,TRBV4-2,CASSQDQVTEAFF,TGTGCCAGCAGCCAAGACCAGGTTACTGAAGCTTTCTTT
TRBJ2-1,14,TRBD1,many,TRBV19,CASRTWTGFGEQFF,TGTGCCAGTAGGACATGGACAGGGTTCGGTGAGCAGTTCTTC
TRBJ1-4,14,TRBD1,.,TRBV4-1,CASSPTGVGEKLFF,TGCGCCAGCAGCCCGACAGGGGTAGGGGAAAAACTGTTTTTT
TRBJ1-1,16,.,.,TRBV15,CATSRDVSRGGTEAFF,TGTGCCACCAGCAGAGATGTGTCGAGGGGGGGCACTGAAGCTTTCTTT
TRBJ1-5,13,TRBD1,.,TRBV12-3/TRBV12-4,CASRGQGAQPQHF,TGTGCCAGCAGGGGACAGGGGGCCCAGCCCCAGCATTTT
TRBJ2-1,15,TRBD2,.,TRBV7-3,CASSPRGKSYNEQFF,TGTGCCAGCAGCCCGCGGGGGAAATCCTACAATGAGCAGTTCTTC
TRBJ2-1,15,.,.,TRBV5-4,CASSSRGARGGEQFF,TGTGCCAGCAGCTCTAGGGGGGCGCGTGGGGGTGAGCAGTTCTTC
TRBJ2-7,14,.,.,TRBV7-2,CASSPSRSSYEQYF,TGTGCCAGCAGCCCTTCCAGGTCCTCCTACGAGCAGTACTTC
TRBJ2-3,12,.,.,TRBV15,CATSRQPDTQYF,TGTGCCACCAGCAGGCAGCCAGATACGCAGTATTTT
TRBJ2-2,13,.,.,TRBV5-1,CATRTGPTGELFF,TGCGCCACAAGAACAGGGCCCACCGGGGAGCTGTTTTTT